This T cell receptor beta chain emerged from a study of human T cells and chemical hapten exposure. Time point defined: pre-sensitization, week 0. Treatment: therapeutic diphenylcyclopropenone sensitization with weekly scalp DPC. Germline lookup yields CDR1 MNHEY and CDR2 SVGEGT. CDR3 length equals 18 residues. V was clipped by 0 bases and J by 3 bases; unmatched bases: 11. Attachment of unique molecular identifiers to individual cDNA molecules was performed in the library. Via MiXCR, TCRdb re-called the RACE reads, giving one row per CDR3 protein. This sample has around 350,000 distinct CDR3 sequences, with around 5% found just once.

The source is a woman under 30 with alopecia areata. Some clones in this sample may be carry-over from other donors' samples. The V and J genes are TRBV6-2 or TRBV6-3 and TRBJ2-1; TRBD1 aligns across 7 bases. The starting material was whole blood, obtained in connection with sensitization to the hapten diphenylcyclopropenone (DPC). This CDR3 is CASSYSPLTGDLYNEQFF. CDR3 DNA sequence: TGTGCCAGCAGTTACTCCCCGCTCACAGGGGACCTCTACAATGAGCAGTTCTTC.